This T cell receptor beta chain was retrieved from a study of blood T cell repertoires in COVID-19. The overall study: From the United States, Italy and Spain came samples of acute and convalescent COVID-19. In each case, the material was cDNA or gDNA derived from T cells, B-cell-depleted T cells, or PBMCs.

In the study's own analysis: Researchers report that nucleated cell counts were estimated from reference gene primer amplification. Libraries were prepared by immunoSEQ multiplex PCR; TCRdb keeps only in-frame clonotypes and omits some of them. Clonal size and the V and J genes are those of that table, whereas D and trimming came from the DNA. The sample lists 95,000 to 150,000 clones; 70% to 90% were seen once. This clone has more than one count but fewer than ten. Germline-derived CDR1 and CDR2 are SGHRS and YFSETQ. The germline V and J ends were trimmed by 0 bases and 6 bases, with 12 bases remaining between them. The CDR3 length is 14 residues.

J is TRBJ1-2 and V is TRBV5-1; D is ambiguous. Sequencing input: peripheral blood. This receptor was obtained from a woman between 50 and 59 years old with acute or convalescent COVID-19. In DNA, the CDR3 is TGCGCCAGCAGCTTGGGCGGGGTTTTGGATGGCTACACCTTC. Translated: CASSLGGVLDGYTF.